The present T cell receptor (beta chain) was sequenced within a study of blood T cells in healthy people across ages. General study findings and limits: Per million T cells, the diversity of TCR beta decreased roughly linearly as age advanced.

Together with a sample-barcoded 5' primer, a J-beta primer mix was included in a second PCR lasting about 7 to 11 cycles. Researchers report that each sample yielded at least 2.5 million CDR3-containing paired-end reads. MiXCR, applied by TCRdb to the 5' RACE reads, yields one record per CDR3 protein. This sample has 700,000 to 900,000 distinct CDR3 sequences; around 24% occur once, and the top ten carry 2.5% to 3.5%. The V and J ends lost 0 bases and 2 bases respectively, with 10 bases between them. CDR3 length equals 15 residues. CDR1 and CDR2 from the germline V gene are SGHRS and YFSETQ. This clonotype was seen a few times. The antigen is unknown. These data also featured in a second study, about T cells of mothers and their children. This second study notes: In the second PCR, M1S primer introduced barcodes and 2-4 random bases.

This chain uses TRBV5-1 with TRBJ2-3; a possible D gene is TRBD2 (5 bases). This receptor was taken from a boy younger than 18 in good health. The sample was blood. The CDR3: CASSLDQRITDTQYF. The CDR3 DNA sequence: TGCGCCAGCAGCTTGGATCAGCGGATCACAGATACGCAGTATTTT. The variable domain in full, with the rest retrieved from reference TRBV5-1 and TRBJ2-3, is KAGVTQTPRYLIKTRGQQVTLSCSPISGHRSVSWYQQTPGQGLQFLFEYFSETQRNKGNFPGRFSGRQFSNSRSEMNVSTLELGDSALYLCASSLDQRITDTQYFGPGTRLTVL.